These 13 T cell receptor beta chains were all obtained from the same sample, sequenced in a study of T cell repertoires in cytomegalovirus infection. TCRdb reanalysed the reads using MiXCR and keeps one entry per CDR3 protein. The profile covers hundreds of thousands of distinct CDR3 sequences, with about 11% appearing a single time and 10% taken by the ten largest. The sequencing input was PBMCs. Receptors originate from a human donor in good health (CMV status not recorded). Some clones in this sample may be carry-over from other donors' samples.

The chain joins TRBV15 to TRBJ1-2; a weak D match, TRBD1 (5 bases). CDR1 and CDR2 (germline): LNHNV, YYDKDF (reference sequence). The V gene lost 0 bases and the J gene lost 8 bases, with 19 bases spanning the gap. The CDR3 consists of 16 residues. The CDR3 bases are TGTGCCACCAGCAGAGATCCGTGGGCAGGGCAGGGCGGCTACACCTTC. It is translated as CATSRDPWAGQGGYTF.

There are many counts of this clonotype. This chain uses TRBV19 with TRBJ2-7, with D perhaps matching TRBD2 (5 bases). V was clipped by 1 base and J by 1 base, with 11 bases between them. This CDR3 has 15 residues. CDR1 is LNHDA and CDR2 is SQIVND in the germline V gene (reference sequence). The DNA for the CDR3 is TGTGCCAGTAGTATAGGACGGGGTTCGTCCTACGAGCAGTACTTC. As protein: CASSIGRGSSYEQYF.

This clonotype was counted many times. V is TRBV4-1 and J is TRBJ2-1, with 9 bases lining up with TRBD1. Germline CDR1 reads MGHRA; CDR2 reads YSYEKL. This CDR3 spans 19 amino acids. Unmatched junction bases numbered 24, after V lost 2 bases and J lost 13 bases. DNA for the CDR3: TGCGCCAGCAGCCAACTGAATACTAAGGACAGGGGCGGGAGAGGACGTCAGTTCTTC. As protein: CASSQLNTKDRGGRGRQFF.

In this sample, this clonotype turned up many times. The CDR3 nucleotides read TGTGCCAGCAGCCTAAAACAGGGGAACACTGAAGCTTTCTTT. Translation: CASSLKQGNTEAFF. The rearrangement uses TRBV7-9 and TRBJ1-1; a possible D gene is TRBD1 (6 bases). The germline V and J ends were trimmed by 5 bases and 1 base, with 11 bases remaining between them. The germline V gene encodes CDR1 SEHNR and CDR2 FQNEAQ (reference sequence). CDR3 length equals 14 residues.

This clonotype has more than one count but fewer than ten. V is TRBV25-1 and J is TRBJ1-3; perhaps TRBD1 as D (5 bases). Trimming shortened V by 9 bases and J by 2 bases, and 23 bases separated the two germline ends. Germline loops: CDR1 MGHDK, CDR2 SYGVNS. The CDR3 is made up of 17 amino acids. CDR3 residues: CARIDRILLSAGNTIYF. Here the CDR3 DNA reads TGTGCCAGAATCGACAGAATCTTACTTTCGGCTGGAAACACCATATATTTT.

This clonotype has just a few counts. V is TRBV24-1 and J is TRBJ2-1; D could derive from TRBD1 or TRBD2 (6 bases each). The germline gives CDR1 KGHDR, CDR2 SFDVKD. Deletions cut 0 bases from V and 8 bases from J, with 10 bases between. This CDR3 has 14 amino acids. The DNA of the CDR3 is TGTGCCACCAGTGATTTGCCCGGGGGCGATGAGCAGTTCTTC. It encodes CATSDLPGGDEQFF.

Only a few counts were recorded for this clonotype. This chain links TRBV3-1 with TRBJ2-2; D perhaps matches TRBD1 (6 bases). Per the germline V gene, CDR1 is LGHDT and CDR2 is YNNKEL (reference sequence). The CDR3 has 14 residues. The ends were cut back, 4 bases at V and 4 bases at J, with 10 bases in the middle. The CDR3 spells CASSPTGSTGELFF. DNA for the CDR3: TGTGCCAGCAGCCCAACAGGGAGCACCGGGGAGCTGTTTTTT.

The chain uses TRBV29-1 and TRBJ2-7; 10 bases agree with TRBD1. The germline CDR1 and CDR2 sequences are SQVTM and ANQGSEA. CDR3 length: 15 residues. V lost 0 bases and J lost 5; bases outside the gene matches: 7. The CDR3 spells CSVEEWEGQGNEQYF. The DNA of the CDR3 is TGCAGCGTTGAAGAATGGGAGGGACAGGGGAACGAGCAGTACTTC.

The sample holds many counts of this clonotype. V usage is TRBV7-9 and J usage is TRBJ2-3, with TRBD1 matching 7 bases. Looked up from germline, CDR1 is SEHNR and CDR2 is FQNEAQ (reference sequence). The CDR3 has 17 residues. V was clipped by 5 bases and J by 2 bases; unmatched bases: 13. CDR3 sequence (DNA): TGTGCCAGCAGCCCCCCTTCGACAGGGCAAGTCACAGATACGCAGTATTTT. Translated, it gives CASSPPSTGQVTDTQYF.

This clonotype was found many times. The chain combines TRBV12-3 or TRBV12-4 with TRBJ2-3, with D perhaps matching TRBD2 (7 bases). V dropped 9 bases and J dropped 2 bases, with 21 bases sitting between them. This CDR3 region has 16 residues. The CDR3 nucleotides are TGTGCCAGTTCAAAGGGGGTAGCGGGTTTCACAGATACGCAGTATTTT. Amino acids: CASSKGVAGFTDTQYF.

This clonotype was counted at least ten times. This chain uses TRBV7-7 with TRBJ1-3; a weak D match, TRBD1 (5 bases). Germline CDR1 reads SSHAT; CDR2 reads FNYEAQ (reference sequence). This CDR3 spans 19 amino acids. Trimming took off 5 bases at V and 0 bases at J, with 23 bases between the two ends. The CDR3 here is CASSPRVGPPSVSGNTIYF. CDR3 in DNA: TGTGCCAGCAGCCCAAGGGTGGGACCCCCATCGGTCTCTGGAAACACCATATATTTT.

This clonotype was counted many times. V is TRBV7-9 and J is TRBJ2-1; 11 nucleotides agree with TRBD2. CDR3 length: 17 residues. Germline V CDR1 and CDR2: SEHNR, FQNEAQ (reference sequence). After removal of 5 bases from V and 4 bases from J, the junction contained 10 bases not matched to a gene. CDR3 nucleotides: TGTGCCAGCAGCGGGACCCGGGGACTAGCGGTATACAATGAGCAGTTCTTC. It translates to CASSGTRGLAVYNEQFF.

The V gene is TRBV20-1, the J gene TRBJ2-1, with D perhaps assigned TRBD1 or TRBD2 (5 bases each). Germline CDR1 is DFQATT and CDR2 is SNEGSKA (reference sequence). The V and J ends lost 3 bases and 6 bases respectively, with 15 bases between them. The CDR3 runs to 14 residues. CDR3 region: CSASRGQGSNEQFF. The CDR3 region has the DNA TGCAGTGCTAGTCGGGGTCAGGGTAGCAATGAGCAGTTCTTC.